The entry that follows covers one T cell receptor (beta chain) sequence. The CDR3 length is 12 residues. Germline lookup yields CDR1 MNHEY and CDR2 SVGEGT. Trimming took off 7 bases at V and 7 bases at J, with 11 bases between the two ends. The data were obtained in a study of blood T cells in healthy people across ages. The second PCR ran about 6 to 12 cycles with a sample-barcoded 5' primer and J-beta primers. One entry per CDR3 protein, called by TCRdb with MiXCR from the 5' RACE reads. The sample consists of roughly 1.5 million distinct CDR3 sequences, roughly 43% of them appearing once. This sequence originates from a woman aged 18 to 35 in good health. Sequenced sample: blood. The chain employs TRBV6-2 or TRBV6-3 and TRBJ2-1; maybe TRBD2 (6 bases). Here the CDR3 reads CASTRRVNEQFF. CDR3 DNA sequence: TGTGCCAGCACCAGGAGGGTGAATGAGCAGTTCTTC.